Following are 9 T cell receptor beta chains from one sample sequenced in a study of Ad26.COV2.S vaccination and SARS-CoV-2 variants. Treatment in this sample: about 20 received Ad26.COV2.S at low or high dose, single or two shots; a few received placebo; per-sample allocation not given. Vaccine and placebo recipients were sampled on day 63 after the first injection. The protocol was immunoSEQ multiplex PCR, while the TCRdb copy is restricted to in-frame clones and leaves out a portion. Of 300,000 to 400,000 clones listed, 86% were seen once; the top ten hold more than 1.5%. The sequencing here drew on peripheral blood, taken in a trial of Ad26.COV2.S vaccine versus placebo. All receptors come from a person between 18 and 59 years old who received the Ad26.COV2.S COVID-19 vaccine or a placebo.

The rearrangement joins TRBV18 to TRBJ2-7, with D maybe TRBD2 (7 bases). The CDR3 has 14 residues. The germline V gene has CDR1 KGHSH and CDR2 LQKENI. V gave up 1 base and J gave up 3 bases, with 10 bases separating them. In DNA, the CDR3 is TGTGCCAGCTCACCACAGGGGGGGGGCTACGAGCAGTACTTC. Translation gives CASSPQGGGYEQYF. Full variable domain (remainder filled in from reference TRBV18 and TRBJ2-7): NAGVMQNPRHLVRRRGQEARLRCSPMKGHSHVYWYRQLPEEGLKFMVYLQKENIIDESGMPKERFSAEFPKEGPSILRIQQVVRGDSAAYFCASSPQGGGYEQYFGPGTRLTVT.

The chain carries TRBV5-1 and TRBJ2-5; D remains ambiguous. Germline values: CDR1 SGHRS, CDR2 YFSETQ. This CDR3 is built from 14 residues. The V gene lost 0 bases and the J gene lost 3 bases, with 9 bases spanning the gap. The CDR3 DNA reads TGCGCCAGCAGCTTGGATGGGGTGGAAGAGACCCAGTACTTC. As protein: CASSLDGVEETQYF.

As DNA, the CDR3 is TGTGCCAGCTCCGGGGACGGCACTGAAGCTTTCTTT. Its protein product is CASSGDGTEAFF. This chain joins TRBV18 and TRBJ1-1; possible D gene TRBD1, 5 bases. Germline V gene lookup returns CDR1 KGHSH and CDR2 LQKENI. This CDR3 is built from 12 residues. V lost 6 bases to trimming and J lost 4 bases, with 9 bases between them. The full variable domain, its missing parts supplied by reference TRBV18 and TRBJ1-1, is NAGVMQNPRHLVRRRGQEARLRCSPMKGHSHVYWYRQLPEEGLKFMVYLQKENIIDESGMPKERFSAEFPKEGPSILRIQQVVRGDSAAYFCASSGDGTEAFFGQGTRLTVV.

This rearrangement joins TRBV9 to TRBJ2-4, with 8 bases aligning to TRBD1. CDR1 and CDR2 from the germline V gene are SGDLS and YYNGEE. V was pared by 2 bases and J by 8 bases, with 6 bases of the junction left unmatched. The CDR3 totals 14 residues. Here the CDR3 reads CASSVDRGRDIQYF. The CDR3 nucleotides read TGTGCCAGCAGCGTTGACAGGGGCCGGGACATTCAGTACTTC.

The rearrangement uses TRBV5-5 and TRBJ1-1, with 8 bases that match TRBD1. With 0 bases clipped from V and 4 bases from J, the junction kept 8 bases outside the gene matches. This CDR3 is 16 amino acids long. CDR1 is SGHKS, CDR2 YYEKEE, per germline (reference sequence). The CDR3: CASSLGGRGRRTEAFF. Here the CDR3 DNA reads TGTGCCAGCAGCTTGGGGGGCAGGGGGCGTCGCACTGAAGCTTTCTTT.

This rearrangement joins TRBV5-4 to TRBJ2-7; 9 bases align to TRBD1. This CDR3 region has 13 residues. Per the germline V gene, CDR1 is SGHNT and CDR2 is YYREEE (reference sequence). With V trimmed by 4 bases and J by 4 bases, 3 bases remained unmatched. Written as DNA, the CDR3 is TGTGCCAGCAGCCCGGACAGGGGTTACGAGCAGTACTTC. Translation: CASSPDRGYEQYF.

The chain recombines TRBV6-5 with TRBJ1-5; D possibly corresponds to TRBD1 (5 bases). The CDR3 has 14 amino acids. The V end was cut by 8 bases, the J end by 4 bases, with 15 bases between. Germline-derived CDR1 and CDR2 are MNHEY and SVGAGI. Written as DNA, the CDR3 is TGTGCCAGCGACTCCGGGGACCCTAATCAGCCCCAGCATTTT. This encodes CASDSGDPNQPQHF.

This rearrangement joins TRBV6-5 to TRBJ1-6; 7 nucleotides match TRBD1. The CDR3 is 15 amino acids. Trimming took 0 bases from V and 6 from J; bases not matched to a gene: 2. Germline CDR1 MNHEY, CDR2 SVGAGI. The CDR3 sequence is CASSYSWDSNSPLHF. The CDR3 nucleotides read TGTGCCAGCAGTTACTCGTGGGACAGTAATTCACCCCTCCACTTT.

The chain uses TRBV7-8 and TRBJ2-5, with 7 bases identical to TRBD1. From germline, CDR1 is SGHVS and CDR2 FQNEAQ. The junction had 14 bases not matched to a gene; V was cut back by 5 bases and J by 5 bases. There are 16 residues in the CDR3. The CDR3 is CASSRVLTGALETQYF. DNA for the CDR3: TGTGCCAGCAGCCGGGTCCTTACAGGGGCACTTGAGACCCAGTACTTC.